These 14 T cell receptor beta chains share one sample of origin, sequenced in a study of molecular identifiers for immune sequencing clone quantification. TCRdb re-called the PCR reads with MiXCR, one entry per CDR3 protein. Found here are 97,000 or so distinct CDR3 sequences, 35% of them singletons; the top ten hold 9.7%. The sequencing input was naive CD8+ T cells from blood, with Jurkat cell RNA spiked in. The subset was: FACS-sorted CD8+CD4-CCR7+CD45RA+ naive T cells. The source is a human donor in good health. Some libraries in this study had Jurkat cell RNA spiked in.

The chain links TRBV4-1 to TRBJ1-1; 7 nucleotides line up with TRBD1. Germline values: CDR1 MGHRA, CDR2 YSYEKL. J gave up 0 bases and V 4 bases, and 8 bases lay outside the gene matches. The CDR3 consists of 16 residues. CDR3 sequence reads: CASSPFGGQMNTEAFF. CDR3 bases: TGCGCCAGCAGCCCATTCGGGGGACAGATGAACACTGAAGCTTTCTTT.

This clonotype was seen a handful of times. This CDR3 is CASLGLEGEAFF. The CDR3 bases are TGTGCCAGCCTGGGGTTGGAAGGTGAAGCTTTCTTT. The chain has TRBV6-1 and TRBJ1-1; no reliable D call. The V gene lost 8 bases and the J gene lost 7 bases, with 14 bases spanning the gap. The V gene's germline CDR1 is MNHNS and CDR2 SASEGT. The CDR3 spans 12 residues.

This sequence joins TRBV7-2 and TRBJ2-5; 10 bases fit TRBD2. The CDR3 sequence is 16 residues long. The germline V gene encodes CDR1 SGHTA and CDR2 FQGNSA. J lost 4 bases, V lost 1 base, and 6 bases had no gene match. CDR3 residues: CASSLVSGGRVETQYF. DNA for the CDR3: TGTGCCAGCAGCTTAGTTAGCGGGGGGAGAGTAGAGACCCAGTACTTC.

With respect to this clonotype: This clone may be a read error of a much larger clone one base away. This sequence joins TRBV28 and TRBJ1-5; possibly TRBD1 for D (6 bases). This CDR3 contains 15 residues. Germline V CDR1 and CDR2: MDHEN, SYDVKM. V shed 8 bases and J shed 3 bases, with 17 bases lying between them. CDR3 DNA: TGTGCCAGCTTCCCATGGGGGGGCAACAATCAGCCCCAGCATTTT. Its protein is CASFPWGGNNQPQHF.

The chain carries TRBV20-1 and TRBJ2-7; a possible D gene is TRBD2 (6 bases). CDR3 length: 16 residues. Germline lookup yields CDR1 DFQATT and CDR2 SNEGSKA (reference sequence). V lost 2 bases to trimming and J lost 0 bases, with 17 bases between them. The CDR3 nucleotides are TGCAGTGCTAGAAGCTTATACCGGGACTTCTCCTACGAGCAGTACTTC. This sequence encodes CSARSLYRDFSYEQYF.

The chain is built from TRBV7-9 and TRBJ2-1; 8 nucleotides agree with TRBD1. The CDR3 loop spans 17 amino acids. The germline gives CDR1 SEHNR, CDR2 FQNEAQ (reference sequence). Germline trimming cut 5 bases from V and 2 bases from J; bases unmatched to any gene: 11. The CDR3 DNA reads TGTGCCAGCAGCCCTCCTCGGACAGGGTCGACCTACAATGAGCAGTTCTTC. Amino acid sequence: CASSPPRTGSTYNEQFF.

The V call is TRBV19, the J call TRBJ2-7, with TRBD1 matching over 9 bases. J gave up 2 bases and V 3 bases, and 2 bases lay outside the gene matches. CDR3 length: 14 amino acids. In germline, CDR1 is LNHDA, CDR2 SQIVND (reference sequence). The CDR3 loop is CASSIGTGTYEQYF. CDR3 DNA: TGTGCCAGTAGTATTGGGACAGGGACCTACGAGCAGTACTTC.

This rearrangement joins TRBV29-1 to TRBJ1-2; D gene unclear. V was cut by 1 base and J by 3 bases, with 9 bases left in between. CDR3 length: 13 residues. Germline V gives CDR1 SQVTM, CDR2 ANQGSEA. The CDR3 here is CSVEVSGYYGYTF. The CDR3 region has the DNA TGCAGCGTTGAAGTTTCCGGATACTATGGCTACACCTTC.

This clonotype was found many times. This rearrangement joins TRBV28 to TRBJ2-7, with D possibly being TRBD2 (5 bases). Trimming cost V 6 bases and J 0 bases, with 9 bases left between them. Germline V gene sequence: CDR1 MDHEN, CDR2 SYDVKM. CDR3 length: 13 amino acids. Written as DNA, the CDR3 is TGTGCCAGCAGCGGGATGCCCTCCTACGAGCAGTACTTC. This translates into CASSGMPSYEQYF.

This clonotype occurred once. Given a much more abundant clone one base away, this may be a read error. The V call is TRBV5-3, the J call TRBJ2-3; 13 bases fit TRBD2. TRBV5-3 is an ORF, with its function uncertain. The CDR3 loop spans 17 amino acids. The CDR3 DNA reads TGTGCCAGCAGCTTGGGTGGACTAGCGGGAGAGACAGATACGCACTATTTT. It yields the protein CASSLGGLAGETDTHYF.

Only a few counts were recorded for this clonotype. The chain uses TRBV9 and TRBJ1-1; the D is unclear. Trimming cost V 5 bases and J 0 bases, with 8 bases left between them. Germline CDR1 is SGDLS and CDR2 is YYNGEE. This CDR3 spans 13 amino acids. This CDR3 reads CASSSLLNTEAFF. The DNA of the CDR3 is TGTGCCAGCAGTAGTTTGCTGAACACTGAAGCTTTCTTT.

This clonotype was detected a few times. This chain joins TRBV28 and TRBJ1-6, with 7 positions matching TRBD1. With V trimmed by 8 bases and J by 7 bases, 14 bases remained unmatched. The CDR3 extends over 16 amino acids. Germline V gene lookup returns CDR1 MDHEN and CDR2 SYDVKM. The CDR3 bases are TGTGCCAGCGGACTGCTTGGGGACAGTTGGAATTCACCCCTCCACTTT. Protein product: CASGLLGDSWNSPLHF.

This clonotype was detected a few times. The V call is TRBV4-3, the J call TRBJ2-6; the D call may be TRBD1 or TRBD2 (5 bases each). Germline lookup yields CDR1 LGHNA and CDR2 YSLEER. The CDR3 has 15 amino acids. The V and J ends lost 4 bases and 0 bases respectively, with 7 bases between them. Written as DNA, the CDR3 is TGCGCCAGCAGCCCGGGGCTCTCTGGGGCCAACGTCCTGACTTTC. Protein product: CASSPGLSGANVLTF.

The CDR3 here is CASSALVTDTQYF. For the CDR3, the DNA is TGTGCCAGCAGCGCCCTAGTGACAGATACGCAGTATTTT. The rearrangement links TRBV7-6 to TRBJ2-3; D is uncertain. CDR1 SGHVS and CDR2 FNYEAQ come from the germline V gene. Trimming left V 5 bases short and J 3 bases short, with 9 bases between. The CDR3 is 13 amino acids.